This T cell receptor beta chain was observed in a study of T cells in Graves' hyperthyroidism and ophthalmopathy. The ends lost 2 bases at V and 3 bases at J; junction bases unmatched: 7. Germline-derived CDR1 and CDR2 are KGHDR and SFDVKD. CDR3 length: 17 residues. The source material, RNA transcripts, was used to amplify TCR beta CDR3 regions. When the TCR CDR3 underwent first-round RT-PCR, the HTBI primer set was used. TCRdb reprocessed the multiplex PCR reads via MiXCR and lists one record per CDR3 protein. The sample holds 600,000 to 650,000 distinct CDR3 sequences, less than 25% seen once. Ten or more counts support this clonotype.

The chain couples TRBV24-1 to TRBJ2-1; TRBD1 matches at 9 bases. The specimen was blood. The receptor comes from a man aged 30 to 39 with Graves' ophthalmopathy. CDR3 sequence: CATSDSFGQGSYNEQFF. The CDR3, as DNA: TGTGCCACCAGTGATTCCTTCGGACAGGGGAGCTACAATGAGCAGTTCTTC.